This TCR beta chain was profiled in a study of response to subunit inactivated influenza vaccine. Study-level findings and limits: New T cells are recruited in small numbers by each seasonal influenza vaccination, according to the authors' suggestion.

This clonotype occurred a few times. What it recognizes is unknown. The germline V gene encodes CDR1 LGHNA and CDR2 YSLEER. Deletions cut 0 bases from V and 2 bases from J, with 10 bases between. The CDR3 consists of 15 residues. TCRdb re-called the RT-PCR reads through MiXCR, storing one row per CDR3 protein. The sample yields roughly 500,000 distinct CDR3 sequences, more than 15% seen once. This sample comprised CD4+ T cells sorted from PBMCs, obtained approximately 25 months after vaccination. The TCR comes from a man between 50 and 69 years old who received an inactivated influenza vaccine. The V and J genes are TRBV4-3 and TRBJ1-2, with D hard to call. The CDR3 here is CASSQEIKANYGYTF. CDR3 nucleotides: TGCGCCAGCAGCCAAGAGATCAAAGCAAACTATGGCTACACCTTC.